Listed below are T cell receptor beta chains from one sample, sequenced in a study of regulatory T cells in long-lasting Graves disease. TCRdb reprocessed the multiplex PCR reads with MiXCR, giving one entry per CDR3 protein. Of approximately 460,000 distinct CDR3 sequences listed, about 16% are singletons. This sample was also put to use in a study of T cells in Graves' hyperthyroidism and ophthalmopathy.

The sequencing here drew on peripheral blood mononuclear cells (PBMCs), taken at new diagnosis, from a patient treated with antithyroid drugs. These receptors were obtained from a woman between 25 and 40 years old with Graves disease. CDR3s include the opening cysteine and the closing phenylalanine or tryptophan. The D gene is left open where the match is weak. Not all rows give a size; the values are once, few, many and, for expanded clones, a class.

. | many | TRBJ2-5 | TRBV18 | CASSPVIGQRETQYF | TGTGCCAGCTCACCTGTAATCGGACAGAGGGAGACCCAGTACTTC
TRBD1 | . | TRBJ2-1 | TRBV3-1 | CASSQAGGVEQFF | TGTGCCAGCAGCCAGGCAGGGGGCGTTGAGCAGTTCTTC
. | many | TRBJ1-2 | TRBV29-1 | CSVAGAIPTEMAYGYTF | TGCAGCGTTGCCGGTGCGATCCCCACCGAGATGGCCTATGGCTACACCTTC
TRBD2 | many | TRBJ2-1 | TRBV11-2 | CASSVSSGRGDEQFF | TGTGCCAGCAGCGTCTCTAGCGGGAGAGGAGATGAGCAGTTCTTC
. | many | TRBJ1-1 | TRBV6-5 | CASSYSTGYEAFF | TGTGCCAGCAGTTACTCGACGGGTTATGAAGCTTTCTTT
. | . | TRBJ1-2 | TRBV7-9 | CASSFPGKENGYTF | TGTGCCAGCAGCTTTCCCGGGAAAGAGAATGGCTACACCTTC
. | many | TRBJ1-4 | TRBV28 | CASSLSWTVGFVNEKLFF | TGTGCCAGCAGTTTATCCTGGACAGTGGGATTCGTGAATGAAAAACTGTTTTTT
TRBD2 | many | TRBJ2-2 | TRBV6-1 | CATLTGGRNTGELFF | TGTGCCACCCTCACCGGCGGGAGGAACACCGGGGAGCTGTTTTTT
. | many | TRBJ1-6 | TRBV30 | CAWSVGNRGTANNSPLHF | TGTGCCTGGAGTGTAGGGAATAGGGGGACTGCTAATAATTCACCCCTCCACTTT
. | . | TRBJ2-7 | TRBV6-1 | CASSNGTPQRKQYF | TGTGCCAGCAGTAACGGGACCCCGCAGAGGAAGCAGTACTTC
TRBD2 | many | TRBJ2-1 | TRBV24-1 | CATSDLALLSGLASLDEQFF | TGTGCCACCAGTGATTTAGCTCTGTTGTCCGGACTAGCGTCCCTAGATGAGCAGTTCTTC
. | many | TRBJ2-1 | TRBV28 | CASSSLSYNEQFF | TGTGCCAGCAGTTCCCTCTCTTACAATGAGCAGTTCTTC
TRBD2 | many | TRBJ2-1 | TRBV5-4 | CASSKTSASYNEQFF | TGTGCCAGCAGCAAGACTAGCGCTTCCTACAATGAGCAGTTCTTC
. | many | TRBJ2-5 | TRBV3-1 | CASSSPSGAQETQYF | TGTGCCAGCAGCTCCCCGTCTGGGGCCCAGGAGACCCAGTACTTC
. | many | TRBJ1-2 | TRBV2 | CASTWDISYGYTF | TGTGCCAGCACCTGGGACATCTCCTATGGCTACACCTTC
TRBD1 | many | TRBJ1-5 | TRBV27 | CASSFSPGTGQPQHF | TGTGCCAGCAGTTTCAGCCCAGGGACAGGTCAGCCCCAGCATTTT
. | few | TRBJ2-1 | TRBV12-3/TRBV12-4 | CASSKGNSYNEQFF | TGTGCCAGCAGTAAGGGTAACTCCTACAATGAGCAGTTCTTC
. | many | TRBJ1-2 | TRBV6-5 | CASSYQGNYGYTF | TGTGCCAGCAGTTACCAGGGTAACTATGGCTACACCTTC
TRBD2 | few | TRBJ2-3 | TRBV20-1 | CSAREPGTSENNTQYF | TGCAGTGCTAGAGAGCCCGGGACTAGCGAGAACAATACGCAGTATTTT
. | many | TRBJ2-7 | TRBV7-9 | CASSPQGQYDEQYF | TGTGCCAGCAGCCCCCAAGGACAGTACGACGAGCAGTACTTC
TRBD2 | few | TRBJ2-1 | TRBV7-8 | CASSLLGRDNEQFF | TGTGCCAGCAGCTTGCTCGGGAGGGACAATGAGCAGTTCTTC